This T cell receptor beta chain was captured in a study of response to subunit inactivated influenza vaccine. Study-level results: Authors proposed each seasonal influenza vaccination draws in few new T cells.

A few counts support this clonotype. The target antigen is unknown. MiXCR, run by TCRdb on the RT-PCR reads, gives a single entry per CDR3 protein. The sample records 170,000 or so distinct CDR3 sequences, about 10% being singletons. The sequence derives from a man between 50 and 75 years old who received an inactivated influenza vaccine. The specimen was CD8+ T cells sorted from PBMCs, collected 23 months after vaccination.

DNA for the CDR3: TGTGCCAGCACTCACAGTAACACCGGGGAGCTGTTTTTT. Residues: CASTHSNTGELFF. V and J are TRBV12-3 or TRBV12-4 and TRBJ2-2; no firm D call. V shed 7 bases and J shed 2 bases, with 8 bases lying between them. This CDR3 comprises 13 residues.